One T cell receptor beta chain is described in this entry. This clone's antigen is unknown. Base qualities are missing; no much larger clone stands one base away. This entry comes from a study of blood T cell repertoires in COVID-19 (dated by TCRdb to between 2020 and 2021). About the investigation overall: Samples from collaborators originated in the United States, Italy and Spain and spanned both the acute and convalescent phases of COVID-19. The prospective study material was composed of cDNA or gDNA derived from T cells, B-cell-depleted T cells, or PBMCs. HLA class I and class II types, where available, came from metadata supplied by the sample provider rather than from assay-based typing. The repertoires were released in a freely available public database intended as a resource for research on the immune response to SARS-CoV-2. Samples were obtained from the ongoing ImmuneRACE study (first 160 participants) and from some 1,200 subjects provided by 6 global collaborators. The dataset comprised deeply sampled blood TCRbeta repertoires from subjects exposed to, actively infected with, or recovered from COVID-19. The sample metadata nearly always contained a de-identified subject ID, COVID-19 status, age in years and sex.

TCRbeta CDR3 regions were amplified from genomic DNA by means of the immunoSEQ Assay, a bias-controlled multiplex PCR. Processing in the source paper ran as follows. Within the assay, amplification of reference gene primers was used to estimate how many nucleated cells each sample contained. To quantify the absolute abundance of each unique TCRbeta CDR3 rearrangement, sequence reads were collapsed and filtered. Productive Simpson clonality was computed per sample as the square root of Simpson's diversity index over productive rearrangements. TCRdb's version of the immuneACCESS table is confined to in-frame rearrangements and falls short of the full clone set. An unresolved V gene accounts for under half of the shortfall where checked; the remainder is of unknown origin. V, J and clone size are taken as reported in that table, and D and trimming were inferred from the DNA itself. For this sample there are roughly 400,000 clones; around 87% appear just once. The ten most abundant clones make up around 1.1% of the sample.

The CDR3 measures 14 amino acids from cysteine to phenylalanine. Kept here is only the CDR3 DNA, which spans 42 bases and is read in frame from base 1. From V the trimming removes 5 bases and from J it removes 5 bases, while the gene matches leave 8 bases of the junction unaccounted for. The germline V gene (reference sequence) provides CDR1 SGHAT and CDR2 FQDESV. The full study reports these points: Clinical and demographic metadata were provided uncurated, with the amount varying by source and participant.

Participants in the prospective study were aged roughly 18 to 100 years, lived in under 30 United States geographic areas, and enrolled through a virtual design. In the prospective study, participants were assigned to cohorts based on the clinical history participants reported in a screening survey and a study questionnaire. Recovered participants in ImmuneRACE Cohort 3 were defined as having two consecutive negative NP/OP PCR tests, clearance from a healthcare professional, or resolution of symptoms. In the prospective study, whole blood, serum and a nasopharyngeal or oropharyngeal swab were collected from each participant by mobile phlebotomists. Participants in the prospective study had the option to provide additional blood draws and questionnaires over an approximately two-month period. Before DNA extraction, prospective study blood samples were shipped either frozen or at room temperature.

This sequence was found in a man aged 25 to 40 who had recovered from COVID-19. Sequenced: PBMCs or T cells enriched from blood (not recorded which). The chain is assembled from TRBV11-1 and TRBJ1-1; the junction holds 7 bases that match TRBD1. DNA sequence: TGTGCCAGCAGCCCTAGACAGGGAGAGACTGAAGCTTTCTTT. It translates to CASSPRQGETEAFF. The full variable domain, completed from the reference TRBV11-1 and TRBJ1-1 proteins outside the CDR3, reads EAEVAQSPRYKITEKSQAVAFWCDPISGHATLYWYRQILGQGPELLVQFQDESVVDDSQLPKDRFSAERLKGVDSTLKIQPAELGDSAMYLCASSPRQGETEAFFGQGTRLTVV.